The 22 T cell receptor beta chains reported below all come from one sample, sequenced in a study of cytomegalovirus exposure and HLA in healthy donors. The primer mix had 60 Vbeta and 13 Jbeta primers. Data came from immunoSEQ multiplex PCR; TCRdb stores just in-frame clones and leaves some out. The sample includes 130,000 to 150,000 clones, about 80% of them seen just once. Material: PBMCs. Every receptor here comes from a female donor in good health and CMV-seronegative.

This clone has just one count. The CDR3 loop reads CASSSEAGGQNIQYF. As DNA, the CDR3 is TGTGCCAGCAGCTCCGAAGCAGGGGGACAGAACATTCAGTACTTC. This chain joins TRBV2 and TRBJ2-4; 7 positions match TRBD1. The germline V gene encodes CDR1 SNHLY and CDR2 FYNNEI. This CDR3 has 15 amino acids. Trimming took 6 bases from V and 7 from J; bases not matched to a gene: 12.

In this sample, this clone turned up a few times. The J gene is TRBJ1-2, the V gene TRBV5-4, with 9 bases that match TRBD1. V was clipped by 4 bases and J by 4 bases; unmatched bases: 8. Germline V lookup: CDR1 SGHNT, CDR2 YYREEE (reference sequence). This CDR3 spans 15 amino acids. CDR3 region: CASSPLTGGIYGYTF. CDR3 bases: TGTGCCAGCAGCCCACTTACAGGGGGCATCTATGGCTACACCTTC.

The rearrangement uses TRBV6-1 and TRBJ1-2, with 7 bases aligning to TRBD1. From germline, CDR1 is MNHNS and CDR2 SASEGT. The CDR3 extends over 14 amino acids. V was pared by 5 bases and J by 7 bases, with 10 bases of the junction left unmatched. DNA of the CDR3: TGTGCCAGCAGTACGGACAGGAGAGCCGGTGGCTACACCTTC. Its translation is CASSTDRRAGGYTF.

This clone has only a few counts. V and J are TRBV6-5 and TRBJ1-1, with TRBD1 matching over 9 bases. Germline lookup yields CDR1 MNHEY and CDR2 SVGAGI. This CDR3 region has 14 residues. V lost 6 bases, J lost 8 bases, and 10 bases stayed unmatched. CDR3 amino acids: CASRNYRGRIEAFF. CDR3 bases: TGTGCCAGCAGAAACTACAGGGGGCGCATAGAAGCTTTCTTT.

This clone was observed once. The chain recombines TRBV11-3 with TRBJ2-1; TRBD2 aligns across 8 bases. Per the germline V gene, CDR1 is SGHNT and CDR2 is YENEEA. The CDR3 consists of 16 residues. V dropped 5 bases and J dropped 4; count of bases not matched to a gene: 10. CDR3 protein: CASSPPGGASYNEQFF. The CDR3 nucleotides read TGTGCCAGCAGCCCTCCCGGGGGGGCAAGTTACAATGAGCAGTTCTTC.

The rearrangement uses TRBV5-4 and TRBJ2-1; 7 bases align to TRBD2. Germline V gene data show CDR1 as SGHNT and CDR2 as YYREEE (reference sequence). Losses at the gene ends were 3 bases for V and 0 bases for J; bases not matched to a gene: 9. The CDR3 has 17 residues. The CDR3 DNA reads TGTGCCAGCAGCTCGGGTACTAGCGCTAGCTCCTACAATGAGCAGTTCTTC. Its translation: CASSSGTSASSYNEQFF.

This chain connects TRBV11-2 to TRBJ1-5; 7 bases match TRBD1. The length of the CDR3 is 14 residues. Per germline, CDR1 SGHAT and CDR2 FQNNGV. Here the CDR3 DNA reads TGTGAGGGCAGGGGGATTGGTAGCAATCAGCCCCAGCATTTT. Protein sequence: CEGRGIGSNQPQHF.

This chain connects TRBV6-5 to TRBJ1-1; D possibly corresponds to TRBD1 (6 bases). CDR1 MNHEY and CDR2 SVGAGI come from the germline V gene. The ends were cut back, 7 bases at V and 5 bases at J, with 20 bases in the middle. CDR3 size: 15 residues. For the CDR3, the DNA is TGTGCCAGCAACGAGGTGGCGGGGGCCGCGACTGAAGCTTTCTTT. Translation: CASNEVAGAATEAFF.

This chain links TRBV30 with TRBJ2-1; 10 bases are shared with TRBD2. CDR1 is GTSNPN, CDR2 SVGIG, per germline (reference sequence). The CDR3 has 14 amino acids. V shed 4 bases and J 12 bases; nucleotides not matched to a gene: 12. The CDR3 sequence is CAWTMGSGRFRQFF. DNA for the CDR3: TGTGCCTGGACTATGGGTAGCGGGAGGTTTCGGCAGTTCTTC.

The rearrangement links TRBV5-4 to TRBJ1-6; no firm D call. Germline assignment: CDR1 SGHNT and CDR2 YYREEE (reference sequence). The ends were cut back, 0 bases at V and 9 bases at J, with 10 bases in the middle. This CDR3 spans 14 amino acids. CDR3 coding DNA: TGTGCCAGCAGCTTGGGGGTAGCCTTTTCACCCCTCCACTTT. Translated: CASSLGVAFSPLHF. Based on the CDR3 plus reference TRBV5-4 and TRBJ1-6, the full variable domain is ETGVTQSPTHLIKTRGQQVTLRCSSQSGHNTVSWYQQALGQGPQFIFQYYREEENGRGNFPPRFSGLQFPNYSSELNVNALELDDSALYLCASSLGVAFSPLHFGNGTRLTVT.

This sequence joins TRBV4-1 and TRBJ2-6; D uncertain. Germline V gene data show CDR1 as MGHRA and CDR2 as YSYEKL. V lost 2 bases, J lost 2 bases, and 10 bases lay in between. The CDR3 covers 16 residues. For the CDR3, the DNA is TGCGCCAGCAGCCAATTGGTCACAGCTGGGGCCAACGTCCTGACTTTC. Translation gives CASSQLVTAGANVLTF.

The chain joins TRBV6-6 to TRBJ2-2, with 12 bases matching TRBD2. The CDR3 runs 15 residues. The V segment lost 6 bases and the J segment 4 bases; nucleotides outside the gene matches: 3. Germline-derived CDR1 and CDR2 are MNHNY and SVGAGI (reference sequence). CDR3 in amino acids: CASSWTSGATGELFF. DNA for the CDR3: TGTGCCAGCAGCTGGACTAGCGGGGCCACCGGGGAGCTGTTTTTT.

CDR3 region: CASSGPGSGTTYEQYF. The CDR3 DNA is TGTGCCAGCAGCGGTCCAGGGTCCGGCACGACCTACGAGCAGTACTTC. The genes are TRBV2 and TRBJ2-7; D possibly corresponds to TRBD1 (5 bases). Germline values: CDR1 SNHLY, CDR2 FYNNEI. Deletions cut 6 bases from V and 2 bases from J, with 20 bases between. The CDR3 consists of 16 residues.

In DNA form, the CDR3 reads TGTGCCAGCAGCCCTGACAGATTCTATGGCTACACCTTC. Protein product: CASSPDRFYGYTF. V usage is TRBV11-2 and J usage is TRBJ1-2, with D tentatively TRBD1 (5 bases). The CDR3 runs to 13 residues. Germline CDR1 and CDR2: SGHAT and FQNNGV. V lost 5 bases to trimming and J lost 4 bases, with 11 bases between them.

The rearrangement links TRBV4-1 to TRBJ2-7, with D maybe TRBD2 (5 bases). V was clipped by 1 base and J by 3 bases, with 13 bases between them. Germline CDR1 MGHRA, CDR2 YSYEKL. This CDR3 has 15 amino acids. The CDR3 sequence: CASSQAAGADYEQYF. The CDR3 DNA sequence: TGCGCCAGCAGCCAAGCCGCGGGCGCAGACTACGAGCAGTACTTC.

The J gene is TRBJ2-4, the V gene TRBV4-3; D may be TRBD1 (6 bases). V was cut by 0 bases and J by 0 bases, with 15 bases left in between. Germline V CDR1 and CDR2: LGHNA, YSLEER. The length of the CDR3 is 18 residues. CDR3 residues: CASSQDRGQNLAKNIQYF. The CDR3 region has the DNA TGCGCCAGCAGCCAAGATCGGGGACAAAATCTAGCCAAAAACATTCAGTACTTC.

A single count supports this clone. The chain carries TRBV6-1 and TRBJ2-1; no definite D call. V lost 5 bases and J lost 0, with 11 bases in between. Germline V CDR1 and CDR2: MNHNS, SASEGT. CDR3 length equals 15 residues. CDR3 amino acids: CASSLSVVSYNEQFF. The CDR3 nucleotides read TGTGCCAGCAGTCTAAGTGTAGTCTCCTACAATGAGCAGTTCTTC.

This clone showed up just once. The chain links TRBV4-1 to TRBJ2-3, with 8 bases identical to TRBD1. V lost 4 bases to trimming and J lost 4 bases; unmatched junction nucleotides: 4. This CDR3 contains 14 residues. The germline V gene has CDR1 MGHRA and CDR2 YSYEKL. DNA of the CDR3: TGCGCCAGCAGCCCTGGACAGGGACCAGATACGCAGTATTTT. Protein sequence: CASSPGQGPDTQYF.

This clone was seen a handful of times. The chain links TRBV4-1 to TRBJ1-1; 7 bases are shared with TRBD1. With V trimmed by 1 base and J by 0 bases, 2 bases remained unmatched. This CDR3 has 15 amino acids. Germline values: CDR1 MGHRA, CDR2 YSYEKL. Here the CDR3 reads CASSQVGQLNTEAFF. The CDR3 region has the DNA TGCGCCAGCAGCCAAGTGGGACAGTTGAACACTGAAGCTTTCTTT.

The gene calls are TRBV5-4 and TRBJ2-5; tentative D call: TRBD2 (6 bases). The CDR3 consists of 14 residues. Trimming removed 1 base at V and 4 bases at J, with 11 bases between. Germline values: CDR1 SGHNT, CDR2 YYREEE (reference sequence). The CDR3 coding sequence is TGTGCCAGCAGCTTGAGGCGGGGAGGAGAGACCCAGTACTTC. It encodes CASSLRRGGETQYF.

The J gene is TRBJ1-2, the V gene TRBV28; 7 nucleotides match TRBD1. V shed 4 bases, J shed 6 bases, and the junction held 2 bases outside the gene matches. CDR3 length: 12 residues. Germline V gene lookup returns CDR1 MDHEN and CDR2 SYDVKM. The CDR3 DNA follows: TGTGCCAGCAGTTCGCAGGGGGATGGCTACACCTTC. It codes for CASSSQGDGYTF.

As DNA, the CDR3 is TGTGCCAGCAAGGACAGGCCGAACACTGAAGCTTTCTTT. It is translated as CASKDRPNTEAFF. The J gene is TRBJ1-1, the V gene TRBV2; 7 positions match TRBD1. Germline V lookup: CDR1 SNHLY, CDR2 FYNNEI. The CDR3 runs to 13 residues. Germline trimming cut 7 bases from V and 1 base from J; bases unmatched to any gene: 3.